Following are 4 T cell receptor beta chains from one sample sequenced in a study of TIL therapy for anti-PD-1-resistant metastatic lung cancer. The libraries were made with immunoSEQ v3. Sequenced by immunoSEQ multiplex PCR; TCRdb stores in-frame clones only, minus some. The sample consists of approximately 12,000 clones, about three fifths of them appearing once. The time point here: pre-treatment sample, taken before nivolumab and TIL therapy. Most excised metastases sampled were pleural nodules or supraclavicular lymph nodes. The sequencing here drew on tumor tissue, taken at baseline. Receptor source: a person aged 30 to 80 with non-small cell lung cancer.

The V gene is TRBV5-1, the J gene TRBJ1-1; no clear D gene. V was clipped by 2 bases and J by 3 bases, with 5 bases between them. The CDR3 contains 12 residues. In germline, CDR1 is SGHRS, CDR2 YFSETQ. The CDR3 bases are TGCGCCAGCAGCTTCGAACACACTGAAGCTTTCTTT. Residues: CASSFEHTEAFF.

The rearrangement uses TRBV9 and TRBJ2-1, with D perhaps matching TRBD1 (6 bases). From germline, CDR1 is SGDLS and CDR2 YYNGEE. This CDR3 contains 14 residues. Trimming pared 3 bases from V and 11 bases from J, leaving 18 bases between. The chain's CDR3 is CASSEAGDRPKQFF. The CDR3 DNA sequence: TGTGCCAGCAGCGAGGCAGGGGACCGGCCTAAGCAGTTCTTC.

This chain links TRBV6-5 with TRBJ2-7; tentatively, D is TRBD1 (5 bases). Trimming removed 9 bases at V and 6 bases at J, with 15 bases between. The V gene's germline CDR1 is MNHEY and CDR2 SVGAGI. The CDR3 consists of 12 residues. The CDR3 sequence is CARPTGQGEQYF. CDR3 nucleotides: TGTGCCAGGCCGACCGGCCAGGGCGAGCAGTACTTC.

This clone has just a few counts. The genes are TRBV7-6 and TRBJ2-7, with D possibly being TRBD1 (5 bases). The CDR3 contains 14 residues. V lost 1 base, J lost 2 bases, and 9 bases lay in between. From germline, CDR1 is SGHVS and CDR2 FNYEAQ. The DNA for the CDR3 is TGTGCCAGCAGCTTAGATACAGGACCCTACGAGCAGTACTTC. As protein: CASSLDTGPYEQYF.